This TCR beta chain derives from a study of T cell responses to AZD1222 COVID-19 vaccine. Produced via immunoSEQ multiplex PCR; TCRdb's table is partial and in-frame only. The sample consists of roughly 150,000 clones, around 93% of them appearing once. This clone was recorded only once. Its antigen is not identified. The germline CDR1 and CDR2 sequences are MNHEY and SVGEGT. The CDR3 totals 12 residues. V was shortened by 4 bases and J by 6 bases, with 9 bases between the two germline ends. Study-wide results and limits: Two doses of AZD1222 preceded a rise in Spike-specific TCR breadth and depth. Donors were chiefly white British, with a greater number of females, and clonal diversity was perhaps underestimated. Reportedly, close to half of spike-specific TCRs are directed against unmutated variant regions. None of the repertoires were sampled until the peak T cell response had passed.

Specimen: peripheral blood, collected 28 days after the second AZD1222 dose. V and J are TRBV6-2 or TRBV6-3 and TRBJ1-1; D unresolved. The clonotype comes from an adult who received the AZD1222 COVID-19 vaccine. CDR3 nucleotides: TGTGCCAGCAGTTTCCAAAACGCTGAAGCTTTCTTT. Translation: CASSFQNAEAFF.